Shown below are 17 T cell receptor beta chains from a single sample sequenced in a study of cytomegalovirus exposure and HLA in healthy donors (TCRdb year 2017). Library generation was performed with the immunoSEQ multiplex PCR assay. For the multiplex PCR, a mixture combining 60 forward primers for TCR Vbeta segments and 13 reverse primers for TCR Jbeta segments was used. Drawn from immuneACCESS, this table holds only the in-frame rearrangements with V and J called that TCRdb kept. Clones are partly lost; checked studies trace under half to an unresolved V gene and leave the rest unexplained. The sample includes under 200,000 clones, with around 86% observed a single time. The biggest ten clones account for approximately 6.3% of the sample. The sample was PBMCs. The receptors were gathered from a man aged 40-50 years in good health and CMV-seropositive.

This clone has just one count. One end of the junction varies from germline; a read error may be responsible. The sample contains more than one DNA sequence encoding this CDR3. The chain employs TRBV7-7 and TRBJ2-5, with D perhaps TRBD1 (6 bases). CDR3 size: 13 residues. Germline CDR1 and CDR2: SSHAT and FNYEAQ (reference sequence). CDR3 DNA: TGTGCTAGCAGCTTCCAGAGGGGGGAGACCCAGTACTTC. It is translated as CASSFQRGETQYF. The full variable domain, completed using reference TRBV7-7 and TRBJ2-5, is GAGVSQSPRYKVTKRGQDVTLRCDPISSHATLYWYQQALGQGPEFLTYFNYEAQPDKSGLPSDRFSAERPEGSISTLTIQRTEQRDSAMYRCASSFQRGETQYFGPGTRLLVL.

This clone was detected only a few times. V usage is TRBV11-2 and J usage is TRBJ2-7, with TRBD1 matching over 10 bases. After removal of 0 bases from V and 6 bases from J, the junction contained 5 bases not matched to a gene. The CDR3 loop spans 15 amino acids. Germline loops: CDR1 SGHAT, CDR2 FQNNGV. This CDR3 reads CASSLEGTGVFEQYF. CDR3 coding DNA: TGTGCCAGCAGCTTAGAGGGGACAGGGGTTTTCGAGCAGTACTTC.

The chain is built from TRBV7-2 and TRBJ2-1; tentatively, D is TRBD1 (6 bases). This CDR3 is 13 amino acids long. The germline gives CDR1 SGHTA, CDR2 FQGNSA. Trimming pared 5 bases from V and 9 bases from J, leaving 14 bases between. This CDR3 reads CASSISGTTEQFF. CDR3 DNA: TGTGCCAGCAGCATCTCAGGGACAACTGAGCAGTTCTTC.

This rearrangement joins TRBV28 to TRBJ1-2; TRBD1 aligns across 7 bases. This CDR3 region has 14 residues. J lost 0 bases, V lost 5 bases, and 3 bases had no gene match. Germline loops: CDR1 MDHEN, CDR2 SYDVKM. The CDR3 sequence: CASSPGGANYGYTF. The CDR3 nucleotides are TGTGCCAGCAGTCCAGGGGGAGCTAACTATGGCTACACCTTC.

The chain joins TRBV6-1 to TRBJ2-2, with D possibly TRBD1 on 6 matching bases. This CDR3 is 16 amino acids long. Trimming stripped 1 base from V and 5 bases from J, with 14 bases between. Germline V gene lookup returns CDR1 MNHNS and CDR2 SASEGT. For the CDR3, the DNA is TGTGCCAGCAGTGAAGTACAGGGTAGAAGTACCGGGGAGCTGTTTTTT. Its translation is CASSEVQGRSTGELFF.

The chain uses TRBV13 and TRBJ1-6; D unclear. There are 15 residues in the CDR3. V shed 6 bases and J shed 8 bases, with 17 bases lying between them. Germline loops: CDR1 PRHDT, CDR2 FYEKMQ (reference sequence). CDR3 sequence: CASSGRAPQYSPLHF. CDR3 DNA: TGTGCCAGCAGTGGGAGGGCGCCTCAATATTCACCCCTCCACTTT.

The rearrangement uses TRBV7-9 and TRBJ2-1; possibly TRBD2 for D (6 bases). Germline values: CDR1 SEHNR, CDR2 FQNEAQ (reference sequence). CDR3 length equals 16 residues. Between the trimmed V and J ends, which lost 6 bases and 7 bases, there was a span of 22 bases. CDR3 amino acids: CASRNRDSNRGNEQFF. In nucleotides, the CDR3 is TGTGCCAGCAGAAACCGGGACTCTAACCGTGGAAATGAGCAGTTCTTC.

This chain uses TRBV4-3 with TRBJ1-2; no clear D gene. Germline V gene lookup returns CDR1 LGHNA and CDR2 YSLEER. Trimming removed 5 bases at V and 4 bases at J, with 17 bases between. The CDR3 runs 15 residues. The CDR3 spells CASSDAAKGGYGYTF. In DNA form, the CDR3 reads TGCGCCAGCAGCGATGCCGCGAAAGGAGGCTATGGCTACACCTTC.

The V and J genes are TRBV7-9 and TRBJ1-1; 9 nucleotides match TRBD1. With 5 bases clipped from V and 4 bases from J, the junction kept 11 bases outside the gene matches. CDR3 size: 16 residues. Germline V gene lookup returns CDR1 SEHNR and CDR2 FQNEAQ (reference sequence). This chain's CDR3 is CASSRPGTGLSTEAFF. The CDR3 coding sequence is TGTGCCAGCAGCCGTCCCGGGACAGGGTTGAGCACTGAAGCTTTCTTT.

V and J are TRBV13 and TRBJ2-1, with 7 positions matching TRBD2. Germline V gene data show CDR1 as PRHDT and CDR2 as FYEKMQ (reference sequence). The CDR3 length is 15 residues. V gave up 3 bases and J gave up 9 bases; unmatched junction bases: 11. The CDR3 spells CASSFRLIAGREQFF. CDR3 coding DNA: TGTGCCAGCAGCTTCCGGTTAATAGCGGGCCGTGAGCAGTTCTTC.

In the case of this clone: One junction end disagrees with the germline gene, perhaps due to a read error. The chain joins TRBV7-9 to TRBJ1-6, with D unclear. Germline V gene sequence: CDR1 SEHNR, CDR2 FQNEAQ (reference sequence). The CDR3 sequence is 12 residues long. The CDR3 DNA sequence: TGTTCCAGCAGGACGGGAGAATCACCCCTCCACTTT. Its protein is CSSRTGESPLHF.

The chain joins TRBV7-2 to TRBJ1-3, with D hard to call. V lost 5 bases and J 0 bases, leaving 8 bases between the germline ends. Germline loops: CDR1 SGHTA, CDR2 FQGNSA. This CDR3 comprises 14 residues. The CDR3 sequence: CASSLENSGNTIYF. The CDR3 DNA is TGTGCCAGCAGCCTCGAGAACTCTGGAAACACCATATATTTT.

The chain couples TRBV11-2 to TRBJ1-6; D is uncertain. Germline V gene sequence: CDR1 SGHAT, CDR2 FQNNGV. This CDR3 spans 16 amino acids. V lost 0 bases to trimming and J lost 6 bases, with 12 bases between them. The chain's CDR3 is CASSLDLGTVNSPLHF. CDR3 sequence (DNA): TGTGCCAGCAGCTTAGATCTTGGCACAGTTAATTCACCCCTCCACTTT.

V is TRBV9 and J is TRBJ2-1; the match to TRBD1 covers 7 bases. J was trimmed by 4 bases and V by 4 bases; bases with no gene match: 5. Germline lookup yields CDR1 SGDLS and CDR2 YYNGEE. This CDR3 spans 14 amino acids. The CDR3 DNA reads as TGTGCCAGCAGCACCTGGACAGGTTACAATGAGCAGTTCTTC. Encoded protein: CASSTWTGYNEQFF. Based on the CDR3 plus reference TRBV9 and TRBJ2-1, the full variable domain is DSGVTQTPKHLITATGQRVTLRCSPRSGDLSVYWYQQSLDQGLQFLIQYYNGEERAKGNILERFSAQQFPDLHSELNLSSLELGDSALYFCASSTWTGYNEQFFGPGTRLTVL.

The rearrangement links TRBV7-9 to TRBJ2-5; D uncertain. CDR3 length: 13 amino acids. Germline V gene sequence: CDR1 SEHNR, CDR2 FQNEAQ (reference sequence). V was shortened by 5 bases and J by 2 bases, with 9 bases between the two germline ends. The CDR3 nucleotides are TGTGCCAGCAGCCTCCCACTTCAAGAGACCCAGTACTTC. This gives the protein CASSLPLQETQYF.

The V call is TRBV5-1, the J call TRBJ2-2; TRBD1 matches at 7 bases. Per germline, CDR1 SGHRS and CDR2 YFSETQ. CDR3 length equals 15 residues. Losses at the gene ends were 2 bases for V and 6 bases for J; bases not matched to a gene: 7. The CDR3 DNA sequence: TGCGCCAGCAGCTTTGACAGGGCGGATCCCGGGGAGCTGTTTTTT. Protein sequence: CASSFDRADPGELFF.

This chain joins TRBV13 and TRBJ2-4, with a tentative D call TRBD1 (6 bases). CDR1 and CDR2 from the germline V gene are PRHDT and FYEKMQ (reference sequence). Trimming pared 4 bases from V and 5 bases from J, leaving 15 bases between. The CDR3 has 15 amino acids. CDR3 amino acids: CASSSRDTGENIQYF. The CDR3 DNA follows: TGTGCCAGCAGCTCCCGGGACACCGGGGAAAACATTCAGTACTTC.